The source of this T cell receptor beta chain is a study of T cells in Graves' hyperthyroidism and ophthalmopathy. Diagnoses were made from clinical symptoms, serum measures (thyroxine and TRAb), thyroid ultrasound and orbital computed tomography. V was shortened by 4 bases and J by 5 bases, with 18 bases between the two germline ends. The CDR3 is 16 amino acids. Germline V gives CDR1 SGDLS, CDR2 YYNGEE. Using RNA transcripts as the source, TCR beta CDR3 regions were amplified. HTBI primers drove first-round RT-PCR of the TCR CDR3. TCRdb reanalysed the multiplex PCR reads using MiXCR and keeps one entry per CDR3 protein. Of more than 300,000 distinct CDR3 sequences listed, about 13% are singletons.

The sequencing sample was made of blood. The chain has TRBV9 and TRBJ2-2; D is unclear. This sequence originates from a woman aged 18-29 years with Graves' hyperthyroidism. The CDR3 loop reads CASSPRSAQGTGELFF. For the CDR3, the DNA is TGTGCCAGCAGCCCCCGCAGCGCCCAAGGGACCGGGGAGCTGTTTTTT.